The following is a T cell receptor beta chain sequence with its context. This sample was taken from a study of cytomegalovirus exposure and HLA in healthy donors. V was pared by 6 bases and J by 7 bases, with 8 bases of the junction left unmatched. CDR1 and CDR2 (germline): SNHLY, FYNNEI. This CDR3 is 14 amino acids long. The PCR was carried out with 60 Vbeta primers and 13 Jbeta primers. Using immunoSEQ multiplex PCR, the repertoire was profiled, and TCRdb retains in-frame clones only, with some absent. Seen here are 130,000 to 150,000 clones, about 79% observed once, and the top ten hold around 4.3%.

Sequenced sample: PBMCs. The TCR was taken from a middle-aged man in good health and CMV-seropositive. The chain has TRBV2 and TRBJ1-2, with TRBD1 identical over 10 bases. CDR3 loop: CASSPAGTGVGYTF. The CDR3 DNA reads TGTGCCAGCAGCCCAGCCGGGACAGGGGTTGGCTACACCTTC.